This note documents a single T cell receptor (beta chain) sequence. This clonotype showed up many times. Its binding antigen is unknown. Base-call qualities are not available, and no considerably larger clone is one nucleotide away. CDR1 and CDR2 (SGHTA, FQGNSA) derive from the germline V gene. V is shortened by 5 bases, J by 5 bases, and the region joining them spans 16 bases. The CDR3 spans 15 residues, from the cysteine through the phenylalanine. CDR3 DNA is the only sequence kept; it has 45 bases, read in frame from the first base. Sequencing relied on an Illumina HiSeq 1500. TCRdb trimmed public reads at Q25 via fastp, called clones via MiXCR and kept in-frame beta chains. Rows with a matching CDR3 protein are joined into one entry that keeps the most common DNA and genes. The sample includes tens of thousands of distinct CDR3 sequences, with just under 4% observed a single time. About 22% of the sample is in the top ten clones.

This entry comes from a study of T cell repertoires in cytomegalovirus infection (dated by TCRdb to about 2019). Background for the entire study: Donor HLA type was relevant to the analysis, because carriage of CMV infection together with the matching HLA type was indicated by public TCR beta signatures. General findings and caveats noted by the study authors: In both this cohort and an independent roughly 360-donor cohort, the cumulative frequency of public TCR beta family members distinguished carriers of CMV infection plus the relevant HLA type. The ex vivo response was dominated by HLA-C-restricted CMV-specific TCR beta clonotypes, which also provided the single most frequent clonotype in two of eight donors.

This receptor was identified in a human donor in good health (CMV status not recorded). Some clones in this sample may be carry-over from other donors' samples. The chain joins TRBV7-2 to TRBJ1-5, with the D gene uncertain. Sequenced material: PBMCs. The sequence in DNA is TGTGCCAGCAGCCAAGCCGTTGGAAACTATCAGCCCCAGCATTTT. The translation is CASSQAVGNYQPQHF.